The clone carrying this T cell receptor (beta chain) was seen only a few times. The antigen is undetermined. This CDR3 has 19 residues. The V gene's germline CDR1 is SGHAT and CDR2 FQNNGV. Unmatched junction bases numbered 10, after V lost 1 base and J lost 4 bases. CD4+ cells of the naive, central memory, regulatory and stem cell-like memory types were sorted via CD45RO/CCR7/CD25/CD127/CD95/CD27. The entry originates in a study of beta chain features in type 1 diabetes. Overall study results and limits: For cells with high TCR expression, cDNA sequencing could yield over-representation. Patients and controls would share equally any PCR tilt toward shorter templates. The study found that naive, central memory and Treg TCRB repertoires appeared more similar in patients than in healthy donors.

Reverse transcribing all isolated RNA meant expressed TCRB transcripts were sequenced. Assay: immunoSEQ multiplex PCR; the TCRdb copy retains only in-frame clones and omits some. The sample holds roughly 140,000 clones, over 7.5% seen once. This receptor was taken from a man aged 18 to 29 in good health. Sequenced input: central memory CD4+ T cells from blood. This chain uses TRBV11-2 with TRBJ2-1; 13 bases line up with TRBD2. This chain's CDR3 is CASSLVGLAGRTMYNEQFF. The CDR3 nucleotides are TGTGCCAGCAGCTTAGTGGGACTAGCGGGGCGTACGATGTACAATGAGCAGTTCTTC.